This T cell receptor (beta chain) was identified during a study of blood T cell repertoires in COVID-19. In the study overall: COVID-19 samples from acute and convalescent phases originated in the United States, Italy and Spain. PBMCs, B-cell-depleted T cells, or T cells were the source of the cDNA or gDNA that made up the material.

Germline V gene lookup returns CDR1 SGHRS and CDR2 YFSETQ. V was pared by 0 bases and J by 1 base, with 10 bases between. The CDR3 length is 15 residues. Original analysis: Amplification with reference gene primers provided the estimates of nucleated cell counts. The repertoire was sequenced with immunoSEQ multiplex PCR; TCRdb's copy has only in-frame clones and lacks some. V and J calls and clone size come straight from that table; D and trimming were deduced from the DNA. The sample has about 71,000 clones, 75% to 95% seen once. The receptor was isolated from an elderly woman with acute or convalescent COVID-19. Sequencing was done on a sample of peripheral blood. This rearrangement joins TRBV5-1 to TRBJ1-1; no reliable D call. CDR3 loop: CASSLAGGKNTEAFF. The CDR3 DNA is TGCGCCAGCAGCTTGGCCGGCGGGAAGAACACTGAAGCTTTCTTT.